The 19 T cell receptor beta chains given below trace back to one sample, sequenced in a study of spatial heterogeneity in lung cancer. TCRdb fed the 5' RACE reads into MiXCR, producing one record per CDR3 protein. The sample carries about 120,000 distinct CDR3 sequences, 9% to 15% recorded once. Time point described: blood at routine non-recurrence follow-up after resection. Without sorting, whole RNA was sequenced from tumor, nontumor lung or frozen PBMC. This sample comprised PBMCs, obtained at follow-up. Receptors originate from a male donor with early-stage non-small cell lung cancer.

At least ten counts were recorded for this clonotype. The CDR3 sequence: CASSLGRTGAGYGYTF. CDR3 DNA sequence: TGTGCCAGCAGCTTAGGGCGGACAGGGGCCGGGTATGGCTACACCTTC. This chain links TRBV7-9 with TRBJ1-2, with TRBD1 identical over 9 bases. The CDR3 is 16 amino acids. The V gene's germline CDR1 is SEHNR and CDR2 FQNEAQ (reference sequence). Trimming removed 1 base from V and 5 bases from J; junction bases left unmatched: 8. The full variable domain, in which reference TRBV7-9 and TRBJ1-2 provide the parts outside the CDR3, is DTGVSQNPRHKITKRGQNVTFRCDPISEHNRLYWYRQTLGQGPEFLTYFQNEAQLEKSRLLSDRFSAERPKGSFSTLEIQRTEQGDSAMYLCASSLGRTGAGYGYTFGSGTRLTVV.

This clonotype occurred a few times. The chain recombines TRBV20-1 with TRBJ2-5; D perhaps matches TRBD1 (6 bases). Germline CDR1 reads DFQATT; CDR2 reads SNEGSKA (reference sequence). The CDR3 totals 12 residues. The germline V and J ends were trimmed by 6 bases and 1 base, with 9 bases remaining between them. CDR3 nucleotides: TGCAGTGCCCAAGGGGGCCAAGAGACCCAGTACTTC. Encoded protein: CSAQGGQETQYF.

This clonotype came up a few times. This sequence joins TRBV5-1 and TRBJ1-6; TRBD1 matches 7 bases. This CDR3 spans 17 amino acids. CDR1 and CDR2 (germline): SGHRS, YFSETQ. The ends lost 4 bases at V and 7 bases at J; junction bases unmatched: 14. In DNA form, the CDR3 reads TGCGCCAGCAGCCGAGCTCTACCGGGACAGACGAATTCACCCCTCCACTTT. This codes for CASSRALPGQTNSPLHF.

The rearrangement links TRBV7-2 to TRBJ1-1, with D perhaps matching TRBD1 (6 bases). CDR3 length equals 14 residues. Germline V gene data show CDR1 as SGHTA and CDR2 as FQGNSA. Between the trimmed V and J ends, which lost 1 base and 6 bases, there was a span of 12 bases. CDR3 nucleotides: TGTGCCAGCAGCTTAGGCGTACGGACAGCTGAAGCTTTCTTT. Translating gives CASSLGVRTAEAFF. The full variable domain, completed using reference TRBV7-2 and TRBJ1-1, is GAGVSQSPSNKVTEKGKDVELRCDPISGHTALYWYRQSLGQGLEFLIYFQGNSAPDKSGLPSDRFSAERTGGSVSTLTIQRTQQEDSAVYLCASSLGVRTAEAFFGQGTRLTVV.

This clonotype was seen ten or more times. V usage is TRBV4-3 and J usage is TRBJ2-7, with D unresolved. Trimming shortened V by 0 bases and J by 6 bases, and 15 bases separated the two germline ends. The CDR3 has 15 amino acids. Germline CDR1 is LGHNA and CDR2 is YSLEER. The CDR3 loop reads CASSQEVGSFSEQYF. CDR3 coding DNA: TGCGCCAGCAGCCAAGAAGTGGGAAGCTTTAGCGAGCAGTACTTC.

CDR3 sequence: CSAKDSANQPQHF. The CDR3 DNA is TGCAGTGCTAAAGACAGTGCCAATCAGCCCCAGCATTTT. The rearrangement joins TRBV20-1 to TRBJ1-5, with a possible D match to TRBD1 (5 bases). Germline lookup yields CDR1 DFQATT and CDR2 SNEGSKA (reference sequence). Deletions cut 4 bases from V and 3 bases from J, with 10 bases between. The CDR3 has 13 amino acids.

This clonotype was detected many times. The chain links TRBV9 to TRBJ1-3, with unresolved D. CDR3 length: 15 residues. Germline CDR1 reads SGDLS; CDR2 reads YYNGEE. V lost 0 bases and J 4 bases, leaving 11 bases between the germline ends. The CDR3 protein is CASSVDPRRGNTIYF. In DNA, the CDR3 is TGTGCCAGCAGCGTAGATCCCCGGCGGGGAAACACCATATATTTT.

This clonotype was recorded many times. This rearrangement joins TRBV27 to TRBJ1-4; TRBD1 is a possible D gene (6 bases). This CDR3 spans 14 amino acids. The V end was cut by 6 bases, the J end by 7 bases, with 15 bases between. In germline, CDR1 is MNHEY, CDR2 SMNVEV (reference sequence). The CDR3 bases are TGTGCCAGCAGAGCCGTGGACAGTTTTGAAAAACTGTTTTTT. This codes for CASRAVDSFEKLFF.

This clonotype has more than one count but fewer than ten. The chain employs TRBV6-7 and TRBJ2-3; 12 bases fit TRBD2. TRBV6-7 is an ORF, with its function uncertain. The CDR3 runs to 18 residues. The trim removed 0 bases at V and 4 bases at J, leaving 8 bases unmatched. CDR3 region: CASSYSSSLAGGSDTQYF. The CDR3 DNA sequence: TGTGCCAGCAGTTACTCCTCCTCTCTAGCGGGGGGGTCAGATACGCAGTATTTT.

This clonotype has more than one count but fewer than ten. The chain uses TRBV11-2 and TRBJ1-5; tentative D call: TRBD1 (6 bases). This CDR3 contains 15 residues. Germline CDR1 and CDR2: SGHAT and FQNNGV. V was cut by 4 bases and J by 2 bases, with 12 bases left in between. CDR3 protein: CASSSQGWGNQPQHF. CDR3 coding DNA: TGTGCCAGCAGCTCACAGGGTTGGGGCAATCAGCCCCAGCATTTT.

The rearrangement uses TRBV2 and TRBJ1-5; D may be TRBD1 (6 bases). Germline V gene lookup returns CDR1 SNHLY and CDR2 FYNNEI. The V and J ends lost 8 bases and 2 bases respectively, with 16 bases between them. CDR3 size: 15 residues. The DNA for the CDR3 is TGTGCCAGCGAGAGAGAACAGGGATGCAATCAGCCCCAGCATTTT. It translates to CASEREQGCNQPQHF.

This clonotype has more than one count but fewer than ten. The genes are TRBV10-2 and TRBJ1-1, with no clear D. The CDR3 is made up of 11 amino acids. Germline-derived CDR1 and CDR2 are WSHSY and SAAADI. V gave up 0 bases and J gave up 5 bases, with 1 base separating them. The chain's CDR3 is CASSESTEAFF. CDR3 nucleotides: TGCGCCAGCAGTGAGTCGACTGAAGCTTTCTTT.

This clonotype has at least ten counts. The chain joins TRBV15 to TRBJ1-6; D call uncertain. The CDR3 length is 14 residues. V lost 0 bases and J lost 9, with 9 bases in between. Germline V gene lookup returns CDR1 LNHNV and CDR2 YYDKDF (reference sequence). In DNA, the CDR3 is TGTGCCACCAGCAGAGATAGGGCAGTTTCACCCCTCCACTTT. Translating it yields CATSRDRAVSPLHF. Filled out from reference TRBV15 and TRBJ1-6, the complete variable domain reads DAMVIQNPRYQVTQFGKPVTLSCSQTLNHNVMYWYQQKSSQAPKLLFHYYDKDFNNEADTPDNFQSRRPNTSFCFLDIRSPGLGDTAMYLCATSRDRAVSPLHFGNGTRLTVT.

This clonotype was observed a few times. The chain couples TRBV3-1 to TRBJ1-2; D is perhaps TRBD1 (5 bases). CDR1 and CDR2 from the germline V gene are LGHDT and YNNKEL (reference sequence). CDR3 size: 16 residues. V was trimmed by 0 bases and J by 5 bases, leaving 16 bases between them. Here the CDR3 DNA reads TGTGCCAGCAGCCAAGATTCCGGCAGGGCGGGGTATGGCTACACCTTC. It codes for CASSQDSGRAGYGYTF. The full variable domain, rest sourced from reference TRBV3-1 and TRBJ1-2, is DTAVSQTPKYLVTQMGNDKSIKCEQNLGHDTMYWYKQDSKKFLKIMFSYNNKELIINETVPNRFSPKSPDKAHLNLHINSLELGDSAVYFCASSQDSGRAGYGYTFGSGTRLTVV.

This clonotype was recorded a few times. The CDR3 sequence is CASSPPGGVSTDTQYF. In DNA form, the CDR3 reads TGTGCCAGCTCACCCCCCGGCGGGGTTAGCACAGATACGCAGTATTTT. The V gene is TRBV18, the J gene TRBJ2-3; a weak D match, TRBD2 (6 bases). In germline, CDR1 is KGHSH, CDR2 LQKENI. The CDR3 sequence is 16 residues long. V was trimmed by 3 bases and J by 0 bases, leaving 13 bases between them.

In this sample, this clonotype turned up many times. The V gene is TRBV12-3 or TRBV12-4, the J gene TRBJ1-1; the D is unclear. This CDR3 region has 15 residues. V lost 8 bases and J 5 bases, leaving 21 bases between the germline ends. For the CDR3, the DNA is TGTGCCAGCCGCTCGGGCGGGAGTCTTCGGACTGAAGCTTTCTTT. Amino acid sequence: CASRSGGSLRTEAFF.

This clonotype was seen repeatedly, ten times or more. This chain joins TRBV4-1 and TRBJ1-5; D remains ambiguous. This CDR3 has 15 amino acids. V was pared by 3 bases and J by 3 bases, with 12 bases between. Per the germline V gene, CDR1 is MGHRA and CDR2 is YSYEKL. The CDR3 sequence: CASSHYSENNQPQHF. CDR3 bases: TGCGCCAGCAGCCACTACAGCGAGAACAATCAGCCCCAGCATTTT.

This clonotype was seen a handful of times. The V gene is TRBV28, the J gene TRBJ1-2, with 9 bases lining up with TRBD1. CDR1 MDHEN and CDR2 SYDVKM come from the germline V gene. The CDR3 sequence is 13 residues long. The V gene end was trimmed by 6 bases and the J gene end by 4 bases; junction bases not matched to a gene: 3. In DNA form, the CDR3 reads TGTGCCAGCAGCATGGGACAGGGCTATGGCTACACCTTC. Translation: CASSMGQGYGYTF.

The CDR3 sequence is CASRSDEQFF. CDR3 DNA sequence: TGCGCCAGCCGCTCGGATGAGCAGTTCTTC. This chain uses TRBV10-2 with TRBJ2-1; D remains unclear. Per germline, CDR1 WSHSY and CDR2 SAAADI. The CDR3 contains 10 residues. Trimming stripped 8 bases from V and 8 bases from J, with 7 bases between.